The 25 T cell receptor beta chains reported below all come from one sample, sequenced in a study of cytomegalovirus exposure and HLA in healthy donors. It was with 60 Vbeta and 13 Jbeta primers that the PCR ran. Here immunoSEQ multiplex PCR was the method, and the copy in TCRdb shows in-frame clones only, minus some. The sample holds around 200,000 clones, 75% to 90% seen once. The sequencing input was PBMCs. The origin of the receptors is a woman under 40 in good health and CMV-seronegative.

J is TRBJ1-3 and V is TRBV19; TRBD1 is a possible D gene (6 bases). Germline V gene data show CDR1 as LNHDA and CDR2 as SQIVND (reference sequence). This CDR3 region has 13 residues. Trimming left V 9 bases short and J 2 bases short, with 11 bases between. CDR3 nucleotide sequence: TGTGCCAGCCCACGACAGGCTGGAAACACCATATATTTT. This sequence encodes CASPRQAGNTIYF.

The gene calls are TRBV6-5 and TRBJ1-5; weak D call: TRBD1 (5 bases). V was trimmed by 6 bases and J by 14 bases, leaving 26 bases between them. Germline assignment: CDR1 MNHEY and CDR2 SVGAGI. The CDR3 is 15 amino acids. This CDR3 reads CASRADRNSFSFEHF. The CDR3 region has the DNA TGTGCCAGCAGGGCCGACAGAAACTCCTTCAGCTTTGAGCATTTT.

The CDR3 DNA sequence: TGCGCCAGCTCCCTCTCTTACGGGGAGCTGTTTTTT. This codes for CASSLSYGELFF. The rearrangement links TRBV5-1 to TRBJ2-2; no definite D call. V was clipped by 7 bases and J by 7 bases, with 11 bases between them. This CDR3 comprises 12 residues. The V gene's germline CDR1 is SGHRS and CDR2 YFSETQ.

The chain uses TRBV10-2 and TRBJ2-3; 8 bases align to TRBD2. Germline CDR1 reads WSHSY; CDR2 reads SAAADI. The V gene end was trimmed by 7 bases and the J gene end by 4 bases; junction bases not matched to a gene: 10. The CDR3 has 15 amino acids. CDR3 nucleotide sequence: TGCGCCAGCACCTCCTCGGGGGGGGGCGCAGATACGCAGTATTTT. Its translation: CASTSSGGGADTQYF.

V gene TRBV5-6 combines with J gene TRBJ2-2; TRBD2 is a possible D gene (6 bases). This CDR3 comprises 14 residues. Trimming left V 3 bases short and J 8 bases short, with 14 bases between. CDR1 and CDR2 from the germline V gene are SGHDT and YYEEEE. In nucleotides, the CDR3 is TGTGCCAGCAGCTGGACTGCCAGCGGGGGGGAGCTGTTTTTT. It specifies CASSWTASGGELFF.

V gene TRBV2 combines with J gene TRBJ1-1; D perhaps matches TRBD1 (5 bases). The CDR3 extends over 14 amino acids. Germline V gene sequence: CDR1 SNHLY, CDR2 FYNNEI. V shed 6 bases and J shed 3 bases, with 14 bases lying between them. The CDR3 region has the DNA TGTGCCAGCAGCTTGCAGGGTAGGGACACTGAAGCTTTCTTT. Its protein product is CASSLQGRDTEAFF.

This clone was counted once. Distinct nucleotide sequences in the sample also encode this CDR3. V and J are TRBV6-5 and TRBJ2-2, with D perhaps TRBD1 (6 bases). This CDR3 has 15 amino acids. Trimming pared 6 bases from V and 5 bases from J, leaving 16 bases between. Germline V gene data show CDR1 as MNHEY and CDR2 as SVGAGI. The CDR3 protein is CASSLGEGETGELFF. CDR3 nucleotide sequence: TGTGCCAGCAGCCTAGGAGAGGGGGAAACCGGGGAGCTGTTTTTT.

V is TRBV6-1 and J is TRBJ2-3, with 10 bases aligning to TRBD2. The CDR3 contains 16 residues. Germline trimming cut 2 bases from V and 5 bases from J; bases unmatched to any gene: 7. In germline, CDR1 is MNHNS, CDR2 SASEGT. The CDR3 DNA reads as TGTGCCAGCAGTGAATGGCTAGCGGGGGTGGTAGATACGCAGTATTTT. Residues: CASSEWLAGVVDTQYF.

CDR3 region: CASPPPGTFGYGYTF. DNA for the CDR3: TGTGCCAGCCCCCCTCCAGGCACCTTTGGCTATGGCTACACCTTC. V and J are TRBV6-5 and TRBJ1-2; D gene ambiguous. The CDR3 is 15 amino acids. Trimming stripped 8 bases from V and 4 bases from J, with 20 bases between. Germline loops: CDR1 MNHEY, CDR2 SVGAGI.

V and J are TRBV7-2 and TRBJ2-1; D is perhaps TRBD1 (5 bases). This CDR3 comprises 15 residues. Germline CDR1 SGHTA, CDR2 FQGNSA. The V and J ends lost 3 bases and 0 bases respectively, with 9 bases between them. As DNA, the CDR3 is TGTGCCAGCAGCTTGACAGCCAGCTCCTACAATGAGCAGTTCTTC. Protein product: CASSLTASSYNEQFF.

Written as DNA, the CDR3 is TGTGCCAGCAGGGGCAGGGCCACAGATACGCAGTATTTT. It codes for CASRGRATDTQYF. The V call is TRBV28, the J call TRBJ2-3, with a weak D call TRBD1 (5 bases). CDR1 and CDR2 (germline): MDHEN, SYDVKM. The CDR3 contains 13 residues. The ends were cut back, 6 bases at V and 2 bases at J, with 9 bases in the middle.

V and J are TRBV28 and TRBJ2-7; D uncertain. From germline, CDR1 is MDHEN and CDR2 SYDVKM. V lost 4 bases and J 6 bases, leaving 10 bases between the germline ends. The CDR3 length is 12 residues. The CDR3 reads CASSSSVPEQYF. In DNA form, the CDR3 reads TGTGCCAGCAGTTCCTCGGTCCCCGAGCAGTACTTC.

V gene TRBV19 combines with J gene TRBJ2-3; 7 bases map to TRBD2. The CDR3 is made up of 13 amino acids. CDR1 is LNHDA and CDR2 is SQIVND in the germline V gene (reference sequence). V lost 5 bases and J lost 7; bases outside the gene matches: 6. CDR3 residues: CASSLGTINTQYF. CDR3 nucleotides: TGTGCCAGTAGTCTGGGGACTATTAATACGCAGTATTTT.

The rearrangement uses TRBV10-3 and TRBJ2-7; D might be TRBD2 (7 bases). The CDR3 sequence is 15 residues long. Per germline, CDR1 ENHRY and CDR2 SYGVKD. The V gene lost 6 bases and the J gene lost 0 bases, with 15 bases spanning the gap. This CDR3 reads CAISKGGGDSYEQYF. The CDR3, as DNA: TGTGCCATCAGCAAGGGAGGGGGGGACTCCTACGAGCAGTACTTC.

V gene TRBV19 combines with J gene TRBJ1-2; 7 bases agree with TRBD1. This CDR3 contains 13 residues. Germline values: CDR1 LNHDA, CDR2 SQIVND (reference sequence). The ends lost 6 bases at V and 7 bases at J; junction bases unmatched: 8. Here the CDR3 DNA reads TGTGCCAGTAGGAACAGGGGAGTTGCTGGCTACACCTTC. Amino acid sequence: CASRNRGVAGYTF.

The rearrangement uses TRBV7-2 and TRBJ2-7; TRBD2 aligns across 9 bases. Germline CDR1 and CDR2: SGHTA and FQGNSA. J gave up 3 bases and V 2 bases, and 5 bases lay outside the gene matches. This CDR3 spans 15 amino acids. The CDR3 bases are TGTGCCAGCAGCTTACGTCTAGCGGGAAACTACGAGCAGTACTTC. This gives the protein CASSLRLAGNYEQYF.

On this clone itself: An end of the junction does not agree with germline; a read error may underlie this. The rearrangement links TRBV7-7 to TRBJ1-2; 7 positions agree with TRBD1. CDR1 is SSHAT and CDR2 is FNYEAQ in the germline V gene (reference sequence). This CDR3 has 12 residues. The CDR3 loop reads CASIWTGYGYTF. CDR3 nucleotides: TGTGCTAGCATCTGGACAGGCTATGGCTACACCTTC.

The CDR3 loop is CASSYSSGPQETQYF. The CDR3 DNA reads as TGTGCCAGCAGTTACTCTAGCGGACCACAAGAGACCCAGTACTTC. The gene calls are TRBV6-6 and TRBJ2-5; TRBD2 might be the D (6 bases). The CDR3 has 15 residues. Germline loops: CDR1 MNHNY, CDR2 SVGAGI (reference sequence). Trimming stripped 0 bases from V and 2 bases from J, with 10 bases between.

V gene TRBV14 combines with J gene TRBJ1-2; the match to TRBD1 covers 9 bases. The V and J ends lost 5 bases and 7 bases, in that order; junction bases with no gene match: 11. This CDR3 is 15 amino acids long. Per germline, CDR1 SGHDN and CDR2 FVKESK. CDR3 DNA sequence: TGTGCCAGCAGCTATCCCGGGACAGGGAGCTGTGGCTACACCTTC. Protein: CASSYPGTGSCGYTF.

The V gene is TRBV6-1, the J gene TRBJ1-3; D not certain. Germline V gene sequence: CDR1 MNHNS, CDR2 SASEGT. The CDR3 length is 16 residues. Between the trimmed V and J ends, which lost 4 bases and 0 bases, there was a span of 13 bases. The CDR3 bases are TGTGCCAGCAGTGGAGGGCCGACGGCCTCTGGAAACACCATATATTTT. Translation: CASSGGPTASGNTIYF.

The V and J genes are TRBV4-2 and TRBJ2-3; TRBD2 agrees at 11 bases. J lost 1 base, V lost 1 base, and 1 base had no gene match. CDR1 is LGHNA, CDR2 YNFKEQ, per germline. The CDR3 runs to 16 residues. The CDR3 protein is CASSQVTSGGTDTQYF. DNA of the CDR3: TGTGCCAGCAGCCAAGTGACTAGCGGGGGCACAGATACGCAGTATTTT.

This chain joins TRBV5-1 and TRBJ2-2, with TRBD2 matching 10 bases. CDR1 is SGHRS, CDR2 YFSETQ, per germline. This CDR3 has 15 residues. The junction had 6 bases not matched to a gene; V was cut back by 4 bases and J by 6 bases. CDR3 protein: CASSPSGSPAGELFF. The DNA of the CDR3 is TGCGCCAGCAGCCCTAGCGGGAGCCCCGCCGGGGAGCTGTTTTTT.

The chain carries TRBV18 and TRBJ1-4; D may be TRBD1 (6 bases). CDR3 length: 16 amino acids. The V end was cut by 4 bases, the J end by 4 bases, with 16 bases between. Germline V gene sequence: CDR1 KGHSH, CDR2 LQKENI. CDR3 DNA: TGTGCCAGCTCACTTCAAAGACAGGCGCTTAATGAAAAACTGTTTTTT. Translated, it gives CASSLQRQALNEKLFF.

This sequence joins TRBV4-1 and TRBJ2-1, with D unresolved. This CDR3 is built from 16 residues. With 4 bases removed from V and 6 bases from J, the gap between germline ends came to 19 bases. Germline lookup yields CDR1 MGHRA and CDR2 YSYEKL. CDR3 amino acids: CASSRPTRSGANEQFF. DNA for the CDR3: TGCGCCAGCAGCCGGCCCACTCGCTCAGGTGCCAATGAGCAGTTCTTC.

Here the CDR3 reads CASRRQSGANVLTF. For the CDR3, the DNA is TGTGCCAGCAGGCGACAGTCTGGGGCCAACGTCCTGACTTTC. The chain links TRBV2 to TRBJ2-6; possible D gene TRBD1, 5 bases. The CDR3 contains 14 residues. Germline V CDR1 and CDR2: SNHLY, FYNNEI. V gave up 6 bases and J gave up 1 base, with 7 bases separating them.